The present entry profiles one T cell receptor (beta chain) with its context. Methods used by the authors: Reference gene primers were amplified, and this amplification served to estimate nucleated cell counts. Libraries were prepared by immunoSEQ multiplex PCR; TCRdb keeps only in-frame clonotypes and omits some of them. Clonal size and the V and J genes are those of that table, whereas D and trimming came from the DNA. The sample includes roughly 180,000 clones, 86% of them seen just once. The CDR3 consists of 16 residues. Germline assignment: CDR1 MNHEY and CDR2 SVGAGI. Trimming cost V 0 bases and J 0 bases, with 9 bases left between them. These data are taken from a study of blood T cell repertoires in COVID-19.

The chain employs TRBV6-5 and TRBJ1-3, with unresolved D. What was sequenced was peripheral blood. The receptor was derived from a man in his sixties or seventies with active or convalescent COVID-19. The CDR3 sequence is CASSYSLESSGNTIYF. The DNA of the CDR3 is TGTGCCAGCAGTTACTCGCTGGAGAGCTCTGGAAACACCATATATTTT.